The 14 T cell receptor beta chains below were found in one sample sequenced in a study of human T cells and chemical hapten exposure. Indicated time point: patch test 2, 6 weeks after DPC sensitization. Documented treatment: therapeutic diphenylcyclopropenone sensitization with weekly scalp DPC. TCRdb redid the calling of the RACE reads with MiXCR, one entry per CDR3 protein. Of about 380,000 distinct CDR3 sequences in the sample, about 6% were seen once. The sample consisted of whole blood, taken in connection with sensitization to the hapten diphenylcyclopropenone (DPC). Every receptor here comes from a woman aged 18-35 years with alopecia areata. Some clones in this sample may be carry-over from other donors' samples.

In this sample, this clonotype turned up many times. The chain joins TRBV7-2 to TRBJ1-2, with no clear D. The CDR3 covers 14 residues. Germline CDR1 SGHTA, CDR2 FQGNSA. V shed 0 bases and J shed 0 bases, with 5 bases lying between them. This CDR3 reads CASSLAHTNYGYTF. DNA of the CDR3: TGTGCCAGCAGCTTAGCGCACACTAACTATGGCTACACCTTC.

This CDR3 reads CASSQFPGLFGNQPQHF. The CDR3 DNA sequence: TGCGCCAGCAGTCAATTTCCGGGACTATTCGGCAATCAGCCCCAGCATTTT. V usage is TRBV23-1 and J usage is TRBJ1-5; possibly TRBD1 for D (5 bases). TRBV23-1 is recorded as an ORF, its role being uncertain. Trimming removed 1 base from V and 2 bases from J, with 15 bases in between. CDR3 size: 17 residues.

The table lists this clonotype with a few counts. The gene calls are TRBV19 and TRBJ2-7; 7 positions agree with TRBD1. This CDR3 region has 15 residues. Losses at the gene ends were 4 bases for V and 1 base for J; bases not matched to a gene: 7. CDR1 and CDR2 (germline): LNHDA, SQIVND (reference sequence). The CDR3 loop reads CASSTGQEASYEQYF. DNA of the CDR3: TGTGCCAGTAGTACTGGACAGGAAGCGTCCTACGAGCAGTACTTC. The variable domain in full, with the rest retrieved from reference TRBV19 and TRBJ2-7, is DGGITQSPKYLFRKEGQNVTLSCEQNLNHDAMYWYRQDPGQGLRLIYYSQIVNDFQKGDIAEGYSVSREKKESFPLTVTSAQKNPTAFYLCASSTGQEASYEQYFGPGTRLTVT.

This sequence joins TRBV27 and TRBJ1-5; D remains unclear. Trimming pared 8 bases from V and 3 bases from J, leaving 11 bases between. The length of the CDR3 is 13 residues. Germline values: CDR1 MNHEY, CDR2 SMNVEV (reference sequence). CDR3 protein: CASGEEDNQPQHF. CDR3 bases: TGTGCCAGCGGGGAAGAGGACAATCAGCCCCAGCATTTT.

The V gene is TRBV27, the J gene TRBJ2-1, with D tentatively TRBD2 (5 bases). In germline, CDR1 is MNHEY, CDR2 SMNVEV (reference sequence). This CDR3 comprises 15 residues. The V end lost 3 bases, the J end lost 5 bases, and 14 bases lay between the germline ends. The CDR3 sequence is CASSFLPRGNNEQFF. CDR3 nucleotide sequence: TGTGCCAGCAGTTTCCTTCCCCGGGGTAACAATGAGCAGTTCTTC.

This clonotype was counted ten times or more. J is TRBJ1-6 and V is TRBV5-1; 9 bases align to TRBD1. The junction had 4 bases not matched to a gene; V was cut back by 3 bases and J by 0 bases. Germline CDR1 reads SGHRS; CDR2 reads YFSETQ. This CDR3 contains 17 residues. As DNA, the CDR3 is TGCGCCAGCAGCTCGACGGACAGGGGCTCCTATAATTCACCCCTCCACTTT. Translation gives CASSSTDRGSYNSPLHF. The complete variable domain, with remaining parts taken from reference TRBV5-1 and TRBJ1-6, reads KAGVTQTPRYLIKTRGQQVTLSCSPISGHRSVSWYQQTPGQGLQFLFEYFSETQRNKGNFPGRFSGRQFSNSRSEMNVSTLELGDSALYLCASSSTDRGSYNSPLHFGNGTRLTVT.

This chain joins TRBV5-1 and TRBJ2-3, with TRBD1 matching over 8 bases. Germline V CDR1 and CDR2: SGHRS, YFSETQ. V lost 0 bases and J lost 2; bases outside the gene matches: 2. The CDR3 extends over 15 amino acids. The CDR3 DNA is TGCGCCAGCAGCTTGGAGGGACAGGTCACAGATACGCAGTATTTT. Amino acid sequence: CASSLEGQVTDTQYF.

This clonotype was picked up a small number of times. The chain employs TRBV10-3 and TRBJ2-7, with TRBD1 matching 7 bases. The V and J ends lost 4 bases and 10 bases, in that order; junction bases with no gene match: 13. CDR1 is ENHRY and CDR2 is SYGVKD in the germline V gene. CDR3 size: 14 residues. In DNA, the CDR3 is TGTGCCATCAGTGGGGACAGCGCCCCGGTCCCCCAGTACTTC. Translated, it gives CAISGDSAPVPQYF.

The J gene is TRBJ1-2, the V gene TRBV2; 7 nucleotides line up with TRBD1. CDR3 length: 14 amino acids. V lost 4 bases to trimming and J lost 6 bases; unmatched junction nucleotides: 8. Germline CDR1 and CDR2: SNHLY and FYNNEI. CDR3 region: CASSAEGALNGYTF. CDR3 coding DNA: TGTGCCAGCAGTGCGGAGGGGGCGCTGAATGGCTACACCTTC.

V is TRBV6-1 and J is TRBJ1-1, with no clear D. This CDR3 region has 18 residues. V lost 6 bases and J 0 bases, leaving 23 bases between the germline ends. Germline V gene data show CDR1 as MNHNS and CDR2 as SASEGT. The CDR3 bases are TGTGCCAGCAGAGAACTGGAAGCGGCGGCAACAATGAACACTGAAGCTTTCTTT. Protein: CASRELEAAATMNTEAFF.

This clonotype was counted at least ten times. The chain joins TRBV7-2 to TRBJ2-7; weak D call: TRBD1 (6 bases). The CDR3 spans 14 residues. Germline V gene data show CDR1 as SGHTA and CDR2 as FQGNSA. Trimming pared 6 bases from V and 0 bases from J, leaving 12 bases between. CDR3 sequence: CASRRDRSSYEQYF. The DNA of the CDR3 is TGTGCCAGCAGACGAGACAGGAGCTCCTACGAGCAGTACTTC.

This clonotype has at least ten counts. The rearrangement links TRBV20-1 to TRBJ1-5; the D gene is possibly TRBD1 (6 bases). V was shortened by 3 bases and J by 4 bases, with 22 bases between the two germline ends. CDR3 size: 17 residues. Germline V lookup: CDR1 DFQATT, CDR2 SNEGSKA (reference sequence). CDR3 protein: CSASNLGSGQYNQPQHF. CDR3 sequence (DNA): TGCAGTGCTAGTAATCTTGGGTCCGGACAGTATAATCAGCCCCAGCATTTT.

The table lists this clonotype with many counts. The chain combines TRBV11-2 with TRBJ1-1; 8 bases are a match to TRBD1. Per the germline V gene, CDR1 is SGHAT and CDR2 is FQNNGV. CDR3 length: 13 residues. The J segment lost 10 bases and the V segment lost 5 bases, leaving 9 bases of the junction unmatched. CDR3 nucleotides: TGTGCCAGCAGCCTAACGACAGGGGAGGGAGCTTTCTTT. Translating gives CASSLTTGEGAFF. The full variable domain, its missing parts supplied by reference TRBV11-2 and TRBJ1-1, is EAGVAQSPRYKIIEKRQSVAFWCNPISGHATLYWYQQILGQGPKLLIQFQNNGVVDDSQLPKDRFSAERLKGVDSTLKIQPAKLEDSAVYLCASSLTTGEGAFFGQGTRLTVV.

The rearrangement uses TRBV29-1 and TRBJ2-7; 7 bases map to TRBD1. CDR1 is SQVTM, CDR2 ANQGSEA, per germline. The length of the CDR3 is 12 residues. J was trimmed by 6 bases and V by 3 bases; bases with no gene match: 5. The CDR3 bases are TGCAGCGTTGACAAAGGGGGCGGCGAGCAGTACTTC. Residues: CSVDKGGGEQYF.